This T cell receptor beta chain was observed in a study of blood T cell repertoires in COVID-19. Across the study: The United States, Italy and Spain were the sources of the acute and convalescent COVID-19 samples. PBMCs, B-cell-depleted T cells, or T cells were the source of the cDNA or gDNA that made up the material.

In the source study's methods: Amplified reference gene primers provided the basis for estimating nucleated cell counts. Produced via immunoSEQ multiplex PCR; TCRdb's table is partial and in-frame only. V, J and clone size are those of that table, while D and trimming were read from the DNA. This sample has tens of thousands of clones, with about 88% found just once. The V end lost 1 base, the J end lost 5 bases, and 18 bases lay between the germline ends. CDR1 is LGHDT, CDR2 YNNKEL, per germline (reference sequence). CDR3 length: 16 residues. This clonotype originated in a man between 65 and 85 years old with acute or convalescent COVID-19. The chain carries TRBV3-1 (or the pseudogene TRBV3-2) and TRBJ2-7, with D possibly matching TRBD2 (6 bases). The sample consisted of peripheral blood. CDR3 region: CASSQVGGLRTNEQYF. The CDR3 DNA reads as TGTGCCAGCAGCCAAGTAGGTGGACTACGGACCAACGAGCAGTACTTC.